Below, 21 T cell receptor beta chains from the same sample are listed, as sequenced in a study of T cell repertoires in Merkel cell carcinoma. The table came from immunoSEQ multiplex PCR; TCRdb's copy has only in-frame clones and leaves some out. The sample includes about 14,000 clones, about four fifths of them seen just once. The sample taken for sequencing was tumor tissue. Receptors originate from an adult with Merkel cell carcinoma.

V and J are TRBV6-1 and TRBJ2-1; the match to TRBD1 covers 9 bases. Germline loops: CDR1 MNHNS, CDR2 SASEGT. CDR3 length: 16 residues. Losses at the gene ends were 2 bases for V and 3 bases for J; bases not matched to a gene: 5. CDR3: CASSETGTGIYNEQFF. The CDR3, as DNA: TGTGCCAGCAGTGAAACCGGGACAGGGATCTACAATGAGCAGTTCTTC.

This clone was seen a handful of times. The J gene is TRBJ2-1, the V gene TRBV9; 9 nucleotides agree with TRBD2. Germline assignment: CDR1 SGDLS and CDR2 YYNGEE. V shed 0 bases, J shed 4 bases, and the junction held 5 bases outside the gene matches. CDR3 size: 16 residues. The CDR3 region is CASSVATSGFYNEQFF. The CDR3 coding sequence is TGTGCCAGCAGCGTAGCGACTAGCGGCTTTTACAATGAGCAGTTCTTC.

This clone was recorded only once. The chain employs TRBV28 and TRBJ2-7; D gene unclear. The CDR3 loop spans 13 amino acids. Germline CDR1 reads MDHEN; CDR2 reads SYDVKM. V was pared by 3 bases and J by 1 base, with 7 bases between. CDR3: CASSLTYSYEQYF. The CDR3 region has the DNA TGTGCCAGCAGTTTGACATATTCCTACGAGCAGTACTTC. The entire variable domain, with the rest obtained from reference TRBV28 and TRBJ2-7, is as follows: DVKVTQSSRYLVKRTGEKVFLECVQDMDHENMFWYRQDPGLGLRLIYFSYDVKMKEKGDIPEGYSVSREKKERFSLILESASTNQTSMYLCASSLTYSYEQYFGPGTRLTVT.

Comments on this clone: Relative to the germline gene, one junction end is altered; a read error may explain this. V is TRBV7-9 and J is TRBJ1-2; D unresolved. Germline CDR1 and CDR2: SEHNR and FQNEAQ (reference sequence). CDR3 length: 11 residues. CDR3 loop: CVSSLQGVYTF. CDR3 in DNA: TGTGTCAGCAGCTTACAAGGTGTCTACACCTTC.

This chain connects TRBV5-4 to TRBJ2-2, with a possible D match to TRBD2 (6 bases). V lost 3 bases and J 0 bases, leaving 12 bases between the germline ends. Germline V gene data show CDR1 as SGHNT and CDR2 as YYREEE (reference sequence). The CDR3 covers 16 residues. CDR3 sequence: CASSWGTAANTGELFF. CDR3 nucleotide sequence: TGTGCCAGCAGCTGGGGGACTGCCGCGAACACCGGGGAGCTGTTTTTT.

The chain has TRBV19 and TRBJ2-1; TRBD2 matches 9 bases. The CDR3 covers 18 residues. Germline-derived CDR1 and CDR2 are LNHDA and SQIVND (reference sequence). The V segment lost 5 bases and the J segment 2 bases; nucleotides outside the gene matches: 13. The CDR3 DNA reads as TGTGCCAGTAGTTCTTTTCGGGGTAGCGGGGGCACCTACAATGAGCAGTTCTTC. This encodes CASSSFRGSGGTYNEQFF.

In nucleotides, the CDR3 is TGTGCCAGCAGCCTTATCGGACTAGCGGGGTTCACAGATACGCAGTATTTT. This sequence encodes CASSLIGLAGFTDTQYF. This sequence joins TRBV4-2 and TRBJ2-3; the match to TRBD2 covers 12 bases. From germline, CDR1 is LGHNA and CDR2 YNFKEQ. After removal of 4 bases from V and 2 bases from J, the junction contained 7 bases not matched to a gene. The CDR3 totals 17 residues.

This sequence joins TRBV10-3 and TRBJ2-2; TRBD2 aligns across 9 bases. CDR1 is ENHRY and CDR2 is SYGVKD in the germline V gene. J gave up 7 bases and V 6 bases, and 12 bases lay outside the gene matches. The CDR3 is made up of 16 amino acids. The CDR3 nucleotides are TGTGCCATCAGCTTCACCGGGACTAGCCTGGTCGGGGAGCTGTTTTTT. This sequence encodes CAISFTGTSLVGELFF.

The V gene is TRBV28, the J gene TRBJ1-1; 10 nucleotides match TRBD1. Trimming removed 2 bases from V and 11 bases from J; junction bases left unmatched: 2. The CDR3 length is 12 residues. CDR1 and CDR2 from the germline V gene are MDHEN and SYDVKM. The CDR3, as DNA: TGTGCCAGCAGTTTAACGGACAGGGGGGCTTTCTTT. Translation gives CASSLTDRGAFF.

This clone has only a few counts. The rearrangement links TRBV9 to TRBJ1-1; D remains ambiguous. Germline V gene lookup returns CDR1 SGDLS and CDR2 YYNGEE. The CDR3 contains 15 residues. V was pared by 3 bases and J by 0 bases, with 12 bases between. The CDR3 reads CASSGGAQLNTEAFF. DNA for the CDR3: TGTGCCAGCAGCGGGGGAGCTCAGTTGAACACTGAAGCTTTCTTT.

CDR3 nucleotides: TGTGCCACCAGCACTAGGGCAGGGAACCATCAGCCCCAGCATTTT. Encoded protein: CATSTRAGNHQPQHF. The chain carries TRBV15 and TRBJ1-5, with D possibly TRBD1 on 5 matching bases. Germline CDR1 reads LNHNV; CDR2 reads YYDKDF (reference sequence). V lost 4 bases and J 5 bases, leaving 15 bases between the germline ends. There are 15 residues in the CDR3.

This chain connects TRBV10-3 to TRBJ1-1; 7 bases agree with TRBD1. CDR3 size: 13 residues. CDR1 is ENHRY and CDR2 is SYGVKD in the germline V gene. V shed 7 bases, J shed 5 bases, and the junction held 7 bases outside the gene matches. The CDR3 region has the DNA TGTGCCATCATTGGGGACAGTTTGACTGAAGCTTTCTTT. It is translated as CAIIGDSLTEAFF.

V is TRBV6-5 and J is TRBJ2-7; 10 bases match TRBD1. This CDR3 has 14 residues. Germline V gene data show CDR1 as MNHEY and CDR2 as SVGAGI. The V gene end was trimmed by 6 bases and the J gene end by 4 bases; junction bases not matched to a gene: 6. The CDR3 protein is CASSSRDRGYEQYF. DNA for the CDR3: TGTGCCAGCAGCTCCCGGGACAGGGGATACGAGCAGTACTTC.

The chain carries TRBV14 and TRBJ1-1; no reliable D call. V gave up 0 bases and J gave up 0 bases, with 11 bases separating them. The CDR3 is 16 residues long. Germline values: CDR1 SGHDN, CDR2 FVKESK. The chain's CDR3 is CASSQDHGLLNTEAFF. CDR3 nucleotides: TGTGCCAGCAGCCAAGATCATGGACTGCTGAACACTGAAGCTTTCTTT.

By share, this clone ranks as large (0.1 to 1%). The chain joins TRBV19 to TRBJ2-2, with D tentatively TRBD2 (5 bases). Germline V lookup: CDR1 LNHDA, CDR2 SQIVND (reference sequence). CDR3 length: 14 amino acids. Trimming took off 0 bases at V and 6 bases at J, with 8 bases between the two ends. CDR3 coding DNA: TGTGCCAGTAGTATAGACGGGGTTGCCGGGGAGCTGTTTTTT. Its translation: CASSIDGVAGELFF.

This clone occurred a few times. The CDR3 DNA follows: TGTGCCAGCAGCCACCGGCTAGCGGGAAAACCTAGCACAGATACGCAGTATTTT. The encoded protein is CASSHRLAGKPSTDTQYF. The chain joins TRBV3-1 (or the pseudogene TRBV3-2) to TRBJ2-3; 9 bases match TRBD2. CDR1 is LGHDT, CDR2 YNNKEL, per germline (reference sequence). Trimming removed 3 bases from V and 0 bases from J; junction bases left unmatched: 10. The CDR3 is 18 residues long.

The CDR3 loop reads CASSLTTGVTYGYTF. For the CDR3, the DNA is TGTGCCAGCAGCTTAACAACAGGGGTGACCTATGGCTACACCTTC. This chain joins TRBV7-8 and TRBJ1-2; 7 bases map to TRBD1. The CDR3 is 15 residues long. The trim removed 2 bases at V and 4 bases at J, leaving 7 bases unmatched. Germline CDR1 reads SGHVS; CDR2 reads FQNEAQ.

This clone is medium-sized within its sample. The chain couples TRBV9 to TRBJ2-1; D uncertain. The V gene's germline CDR1 is SGDLS and CDR2 YYNGEE. V gave up 4 bases and J gave up 0 bases, with 5 bases separating them. This CDR3 spans 13 amino acids. In DNA form, the CDR3 reads TGTGCCAGCAGCTCGAGCTCCTACAATGAGCAGTTCTTC. Its translation: CASSSSSYNEQFF.

This chain uses TRBV3-1 (or the pseudogene TRBV3-2) with TRBJ1-4; D uncertain. This CDR3 region has 16 residues. The ends were cut back, 1 base at V and 5 bases at J, with 14 bases in the middle. The germline CDR1 and CDR2 sequences are LGHDT and YNNKEL (reference sequence). CDR3 coding DNA: TGTGCCAGCAGCCAAGGATTCCCCGCCCCAAATGAAAAACTGTTTTTT. Translation gives CASSQGFPAPNEKLFF.

The chain is built from TRBV7-6 and TRBJ2-5, with 14 bases that match TRBD2. CDR1 is SGHVS and CDR2 is FNYEAQ in the germline V gene. This CDR3 has 17 residues. The V and J ends lost 1 base and 5 bases, in that order; junction bases with no gene match: 6. The CDR3 region is CASSLEGTSGGRETQYF. CDR3 DNA sequence: TGTGCCAGCAGCTTAGAAGGGACTAGCGGGGGACGCGAGACCCAGTACTTC.

This chain uses TRBV9 with TRBJ2-2, with TRBD2 matching 8 bases. Trimming at V came to 4 bases and at J to 7 bases, leaving 9 bases not matched to a gene. The CDR3 is made up of 15 amino acids. The germline CDR1 and CDR2 sequences are SGDLS and YYNGEE. DNA for the CDR3: TGTGCCAGCAGCCCCTCGGGAGGGAGGAACGGGGAGCTGTTTTTT. Its protein is CASSPSGGRNGELFF.